This TCR beta chain originates from a study of shared clonotypes between healthy human individuals. Study background: Aged 18 to 49, the donors were a couple of women and a few men.

TCRdb's table, derived via immunoSEQ multiplex PCR, lists solely in-frame clones and lacks some. The table shows 2 million to 2.5 million clones, with nearly 97% occurring only once. Germline V gives CDR1 SGHNT, CDR2 YYREEE (reference sequence). The CDR3 loop spans 16 amino acids. Germline trimming cut 0 bases from V and 1 base from J; bases unmatched to any gene: 5. The table lists this clone with a few counts. Its antigen is not known. General study points: Naive subsets tended to show greater estimated richness than memory subsets.

This clonotype originated in a man younger than 35 in good health. The V and J genes are TRBV5-4 and TRBJ2-3; 7 bases match TRBD2. Source material: naive CD4+ T cells sorted from blood. Noted subset: CD45RA+ positively selected. CDR3 protein: CASSLDSAGRTDTQYF. CDR3 nucleotide sequence: TGTGCCAGCAGCTTGGATTCAGCGGGGCGCACAGATACGCAGTATTTT.